This T cell receptor beta chain originates from a study of naive and memory T cell subsets. Study-level findings and limits: TCR counts from RNA may reflect activation-linked expression changes. Naive and memory subsets had different power law exponents for TCR abundance. Possibly reflecting memory cells re-expressing CD45RA, a few larger clonotypes occurred in naive repertoires, especially CD8.

The beta constant-region primer was an equimolar mix of two oligonucleotides covering TRBC1 and TRBC2. Ligated cDNA was amplified by four rounds of PCR with nested alpha and beta constant-region primers and SP2. The cDNA 3' end received a ligated single-stranded oligonucleotide carrying the SP2 primer and a 12-nucleotide UMI. TCRdb itself ran the UMI-ligation and nested PCR reads through MiXCR, one entry per CDR3 protein. Of 150,000 or so distinct CDR3 sequences in the sample, 22% were seen once. CD8 T cells were positively selected from what remained after CD4 positive selection. A remark on this clonotype: No antigen is known for it.

Germline lookup yields CDR1 SEHNR and CDR2 FQNEAQ (reference sequence). The CDR3 contains 12 residues. V was pared by 5 bases and J by 6 bases, with 9 bases between. The clonotype originates from a human donor in good health. The chain combines TRBV7-9 with TRBJ2-3; weak D call: TRBD1 (5 bases). The sample consisted of naive CD4+ T cells from blood. As DNA, the CDR3 is TGTGCCAGCAGCCGACAGCACGATACGCAGTATTTT. Translating gives CASSRQHDTQYF. The full variable domain, rest sourced from reference TRBV7-9 and TRBJ2-3, is DTGVSQNPRHKITKRGQNVTFRCDPISEHNRLYWYRQTLGQGPEFLTYFQNEAQLEKSRLLSDRFSAERPKGSFSTLEIQRTEQGDSAMYLCASSRQHDTQYFGPGTRLTVL.